A selection of T cell receptor beta chains follows, all from one sample in a study of blood T cell repertoires in COVID-19. Here immunoSEQ multiplex PCR was the method, and the copy in TCRdb shows in-frame clones only, minus some. The sample records a few hundred thousand clones, approximately 83% being singletons. The sequenced sample consisted of PBMCs or T cells enriched from blood (not recorded which). The source is a woman aged 40 to 55 with acute COVID-19. The CDR3 runs from the conserved cysteine through the conserved F or W. Fields, in order: D gene, V gene, J gene, clone size, CDR3 protein, CDR3 DNA. A D gene is named only where the DNA matches it firmly. Some rows have no size entry. The others give once, few or many, or a class for an expanded clone.

D gene: TRBD2; V gene: TRBV6-6; J gene: TRBJ2-7; clone size: -; CDR3 protein: CASSQLATRTSGSYEQYF; CDR3 DNA: TGTGCCAGCAGTCAACTCGCTACCCGGACTAGCGGGTCCTACGAGCAGTACTTC
D gene: TRBD1; V gene: TRBV28; J gene: TRBJ1-2; clone size: -; CDR3 protein: CASRPLTGGSNYGYTF; CDR3 DNA: TGTGCCAGCAGACCCCTGACAGGGGGAAGTAACTATGGCTACACCTTC
D gene: TRBD1; V gene: TRBV2; J gene: TRBJ1-2; clone size: -; CDR3 protein: CASRGDRARGDYGYTF; CDR3 DNA: TGTGCCAGCAGGGGAGACAGGGCAAGGGGGGACTATGGCTACACCTTC
D gene: TRBD2; V gene: TRBV2; J gene: TRBJ2-7; clone size: -; CDR3 protein: CATQTGGAYEQYF; CDR3 DNA: TGTGCCACCCAGACGGGGGGGGCCTACGAGCAGTACTTC
D gene: -; V gene: TRBV7-2; J gene: TRBJ2-3; clone size: -; CDR3 protein: CASSQYQSTDTQYF; CDR3 DNA: TGTGCCAGCAGCCAGTACCAGAGCACAGATACGCAGTATTTT
D gene: -; V gene: TRBV11-2; J gene: TRBJ1-6; clone size: -; CDR3 protein: CASSLEGRLNSPLHF; CDR3 DNA: TGTGCCAGCAGCTTAGAGGGGCGTCTTAATTCACCCCTCCACTTT
D gene: TRBD2; V gene: TRBV6-5; J gene: TRBJ2-1; clone size: -; CDR3 protein: CASGVAGPNEQFF; CDR3 DNA: TGTGCCAGCGGAGTAGCGGGACCCAATGAGCAGTTCTTC
D gene: -; V gene: TRBV5-1; J gene: TRBJ1-1; clone size: -; CDR3 protein: CASSLGASNTEAFF; CDR3 DNA: TGCGCCAGCAGCTTAGGAGCCTCGAACACTGAAGCTTTCTTT
D gene: TRBD2; V gene: TRBV24-1; J gene: TRBJ2-2; clone size: few; CDR3 protein: CATSLGTSGRASGELFF; CDR3 DNA: TGTGCCACCAGTCTCGGGACTAGCGGGAGGGCCTCAGGGGAGCTGTTTTTT
D gene: -; V gene: TRBV10-2; J gene: TRBJ2-5; clone size: once; CDR3 protein: CASRGSKETQYF; CDR3 DNA: TGCGCCAGCAGGGGGAGTAAAGAGACCCAGTACTTC
D gene: -; V gene: TRBV15; J gene: TRBJ1-1; clone size: -; CDR3 protein: CATSRLVNTEAFF; CDR3 DNA: TGTGCCACCAGCAGACTAGTTAACACTGAAGCTTTCTTT
D gene: -; V gene: TRBV7-3; J gene: TRBJ2-2; clone size: -; CDR3 protein: CASSPTGSLTGELFF; CDR3 DNA: TGTGCCAGCAGCCCAACAGGGAGCCTCACCGGGGAGCTGTTTTTT
D gene: -; V gene: TRBV2; J gene: TRBJ2-7; clone size: -; CDR3 protein: CASQTEYEQYF; CDR3 DNA: TGTGCCAGCCAGACAGAGTACGAGCAGTACTTC
D gene: -; V gene: TRBV4-3; J gene: TRBJ1-1; clone size: -; CDR3 protein: CASSQATTGGAIPEAFF; CDR3 DNA: TGCGCCAGCAGCCAAGCAACCACGGGGGGCGCTATACCTGAAGCTTTCTTT
D gene: TRBD2; V gene: TRBV25-1; J gene: TRBJ2-2; clone size: -; CDR3 protein: CASQKVGRETGELFF; CDR3 DNA: TGTGCCAGCCAAAAGGTCGGGAGGGAGACCGGGGAGCTGTTTTTT
D gene: -; V gene: TRBV28; J gene: TRBJ2-6; clone size: -; CDR3 protein: CASRSGPGANVLTF; CDR3 DNA: TGTGCCAGCAGATCAGGGCCTGGGGCCAACGTCCTGACTTTC
D gene: TRBD2; V gene: TRBV6-4; J gene: TRBJ2-1; clone size: -; CDR3 protein: CASRTIKSGGFYNEQFF; CDR3 DNA: TGTGCCAGCAGAACAATCAAGTCCGGGGGGTTCTACAATGAGCAGTTCTTC
D gene: -; V gene: TRBV5-1; J gene: TRBJ2-3; clone size: -; CDR3 protein: CASRGKVSHTDTQYF; CDR3 DNA: TGCGCCAGCCGCGGGAAGGTCAGCCACACAGATACGCAGTATTTT
D gene: -; V gene: TRBV28; J gene: TRBJ1-4; clone size: -; CDR3 protein: CASSLTGSATNEKLFF; CDR3 DNA: TGTGCCAGCAGTTTGACAGGATCGGCAACTAATGAAAAACTGTTTTTT
D gene: TRBD1; V gene: TRBV3-1/TRBV3-2; J gene: TRBJ1-4; clone size: once; CDR3 protein: CASSYGQGLFF; CDR3 DNA: TGTGCCAGCAGCTATGGACAGGGGCTGTTTTTT
D gene: TRBD2; V gene: TRBV6-1; J gene: TRBJ2-1; clone size: -; CDR3 protein: CASSESTGGYNEQFF; CDR3 DNA: TGTGCCAGCAGTGAAAGTACGGGAGGATACAATGAGCAGTTCTTC
D gene: -; V gene: TRBV11-2; J gene: TRBJ2-7; clone size: -; CDR3 protein: CASTFNSQLSPSYEQYF; CDR3 DNA: TGTGCCAGCACTTTCAACTCACAGCTATCCCCATCCTACGAGCAGTACTTC
D gene: -; V gene: TRBV18; J gene: TRBJ2-1; clone size: -; CDR3 protein: CASSTQRGYNEQFF; CDR3 DNA: TGTGCCAGCTCAACTCAGCGCGGCTACAATGAGCAGTTCTTC
D gene: -; V gene: TRBV5-1; J gene: TRBJ1-1; clone size: -; CDR3 protein: CASSLGRTSVTEAFF; CDR3 DNA: TGCGCCAGCAGCTTGGGTAGGACATCTGTTACAGAAGCTTTCTTT
D gene: -; V gene: TRBV7-9; J gene: TRBJ2-3; clone size: -; CDR3 protein: CASSPDSNTQYF; CDR3 DNA: TGTGCCAGCAGCCCCGACTCAAATACGCAGTATTTT
D gene: TRBD1; V gene: TRBV7-2; J gene: TRBJ2-1; clone size: -; CDR3 protein: CASSAQGAIRAREQFF; CDR3 DNA: TGTGCCAGCAGCGCCCAGGGGGCAATAAGGGCGCGAGAGCAGTTCTTC
D gene: -; V gene: TRBV2; J gene: TRBJ2-5; clone size: -; CDR3 protein: CASQSGDWYQETQYF; CDR3 DNA: TGTGCCAGCCAGAGCGGCGATTGGTACCAAGAGACCCAGTACTTC
D gene: -; V gene: TRBV27; J gene: TRBJ1-3; clone size: once; CDR3 protein: CASSLGRTGNTIYF; CDR3 DNA: TGTGCCAGCAGTTTGGGGCGGACTGGAAACACCATATATTTT
D gene: TRBD2; V gene: TRBV28; J gene: TRBJ2-1; clone size: -; CDR3 protein: CASSFATSSYNEQFF; CDR3 DNA: TGTGCCAGCAGTTTCGCGACTAGCTCTTACAATGAGCAGTTCTTC
D gene: -; V gene: TRBV28; J gene: TRBJ1-3; clone size: -; CDR3 protein: CASTEPGGTSGNTIYF; CDR3 DNA: TGTGCCAGCACCGAACCCGGGGGTACCTCTGGAAACACCATATATTTT
D gene: -; V gene: TRBV15; J gene: TRBJ2-2; clone size: -; CDR3 protein: CATSRDSGVNTGELFF; CDR3 DNA: TGTGCCACCAGCAGAGATAGCGGAGTAAACACCGGGGAGCTGTTTTTT
D gene: TRBD2; V gene: TRBV27; J gene: TRBJ2-1; clone size: few; CDR3 protein: CASRPGLEENEQFF; CDR3 DNA: TGTGCCAGCAGACCGGGACTAGAAGAAAATGAGCAGTTCTTC
D gene: -; V gene: TRBV27; J gene: TRBJ2-2; clone size: -; CDR3 protein: CASSLVTATNTGELFF; CDR3 DNA: TGTGCCAGCAGTTTAGTTACCGCGACGAACACCGGGGAGCTGTTTTTT
D gene: -; V gene: TRBV28; J gene: TRBJ1-5; clone size: -; CDR3 protein: CASWRGVSNQPQHF; CDR3 DNA: TGTGCCAGCTGGAGGGGAGTGAGCAATCAGCCCCAGCATTTT
D gene: TRBD2; V gene: TRBV7-2; J gene: TRBJ2-1; clone size: -; CDR3 protein: CASSLEGTSAYNEQFF; CDR3 DNA: TGTGCCAGCAGCTTAGAAGGGACTAGCGCCTACAATGAGCAGTTCTTC
D gene: -; V gene: TRBV19; J gene: TRBJ1-2; clone size: -; CDR3 protein: CASSRSLNYGYTF; CDR3 DNA: TGTGCCAGTAGTAGATCACTAAACTATGGCTACACCTTC
D gene: -; V gene: TRBV3-1/TRBV3-2; J gene: TRBJ1-2; clone size: once; CDR3 protein: CASSQVSQSHYGYTF; CDR3 DNA: TGTGCCAGCAGCCAAGTTAGCCAGAGCCACTATGGCTACACCTTC
D gene: -; V gene: TRBV10-3; J gene: TRBJ1-3; clone size: once; CDR3 protein: CAISAGTGTGNTIYF; CDR3 DNA: TGTGCCATCAGTGCTGGCACAGGGACTGGAAACACCATATATTTT
D gene: TRBD1; V gene: TRBV24-1; J gene: TRBJ1-2; clone size: -; CDR3 protein: CATEQGAKGYTF; CDR3 DNA: TGTGCCACCGAACAGGGGGCGAAGGGCTACACCTTC
D gene: TRBD2; V gene: TRBV5-8; J gene: TRBJ2-1; clone size: -; CDR3 protein: CASRWGEGREQFF; CDR3 DNA: TGTGCCAGCAGGTGGGGGGAGGGCCGTGAGCAGTTCTTC
D gene: -; V gene: TRBV12-3/TRBV12-4; J gene: TRBJ1-5; clone size: -; CDR3 protein: CASSAQGAAQHF; CDR3 DNA: TGTGCCAGCAGTGCACAGGGAGCAGCCCAGCATTTT
D gene: -; V gene: TRBV28; J gene: TRBJ2-4; clone size: -; CDR3 protein: CASSSRSTRGDAKNIQYF; CDR3 DNA: TGTGCCAGCAGTTCTCGTTCGACGAGAGGTGATGCCAAAAACATTCAGTACTTC
D gene: -; V gene: TRBV19; J gene: TRBJ1-1; clone size: -; CDR3 protein: CASSPPLNHLNTEAFF; CDR3 DNA: TGTGCCAGTAGTCCTCCCCTAAACCACTTGAACACTGAAGCTTTCTTT
D gene: -; V gene: TRBV6-1; J gene: TRBJ1-1; clone size: -; CDR3 protein: CASSEAWSTEAFF; CDR3 DNA: TGTGCCAGCAGTGAGGCCTGGAGCACTGAAGCTTTCTTT
D gene: -; V gene: TRBV6-5; J gene: TRBJ1-5; clone size: -; CDR3 protein: CASTPRARNQPQHF; CDR3 DNA: TGTGCCAGCACCCCCAGGGCCCGGAATCAGCCCCAGCATTTT
D gene: -; V gene: TRBV28; J gene: TRBJ1-3; clone size: -; CDR3 protein: CASSLGGHASSGNTIYF; CDR3 DNA: TGTGCCAGCAGTTTAGGGGGACACGCGTCGTCTGGAAACACCATATATTTT
D gene: -; V gene: TRBV2; J gene: TRBJ1-5; clone size: -; CDR3 protein: CASGWAGHQPQHF; CDR3 DNA: TGTGCCAGCGGATGGGCTGGGCATCAGCCCCAGCATTTT
D gene: -; V gene: TRBV7-8; J gene: TRBJ1-1; clone size: -; CDR3 protein: CASSSPPDSSFEAFF; CDR3 DNA: TGTGCCAGCAGCTCCCCCCCCGACAGCAGCTTTGAAGCTTTCTTT
D gene: -; V gene: TRBV29-1; J gene: TRBJ2-1; clone size: -; CDR3 protein: CSVDPPDTLSYNEQFF; CDR3 DNA: TGCAGCGTTGATCCCCCGGACACCCTCTCCTACAATGAGCAGTTCTTC